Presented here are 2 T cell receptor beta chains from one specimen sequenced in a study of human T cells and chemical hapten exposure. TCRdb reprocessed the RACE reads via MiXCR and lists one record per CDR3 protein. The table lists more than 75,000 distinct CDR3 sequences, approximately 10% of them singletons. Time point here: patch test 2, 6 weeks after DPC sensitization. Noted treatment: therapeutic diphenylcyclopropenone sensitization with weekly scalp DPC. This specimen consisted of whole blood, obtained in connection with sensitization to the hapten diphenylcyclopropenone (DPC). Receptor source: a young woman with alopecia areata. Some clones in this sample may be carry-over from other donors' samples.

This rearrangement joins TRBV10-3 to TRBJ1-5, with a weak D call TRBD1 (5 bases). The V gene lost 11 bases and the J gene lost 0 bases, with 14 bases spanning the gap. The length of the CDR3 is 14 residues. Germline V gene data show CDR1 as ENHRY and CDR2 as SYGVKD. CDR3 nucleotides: TGTGCCGCCGGGACGGGTGATAGCAATCAGCCCCAGCATTTT. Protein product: CAAGTGDSNQPQHF.

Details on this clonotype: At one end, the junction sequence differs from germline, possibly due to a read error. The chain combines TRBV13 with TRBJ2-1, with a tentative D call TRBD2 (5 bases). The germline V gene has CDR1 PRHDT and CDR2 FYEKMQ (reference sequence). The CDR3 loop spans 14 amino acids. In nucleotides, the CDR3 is TGTGCCAACAGCCTACGGAGGACGAACAATGAGCAGTTCTTC. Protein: CANSLRRTNNEQFF.